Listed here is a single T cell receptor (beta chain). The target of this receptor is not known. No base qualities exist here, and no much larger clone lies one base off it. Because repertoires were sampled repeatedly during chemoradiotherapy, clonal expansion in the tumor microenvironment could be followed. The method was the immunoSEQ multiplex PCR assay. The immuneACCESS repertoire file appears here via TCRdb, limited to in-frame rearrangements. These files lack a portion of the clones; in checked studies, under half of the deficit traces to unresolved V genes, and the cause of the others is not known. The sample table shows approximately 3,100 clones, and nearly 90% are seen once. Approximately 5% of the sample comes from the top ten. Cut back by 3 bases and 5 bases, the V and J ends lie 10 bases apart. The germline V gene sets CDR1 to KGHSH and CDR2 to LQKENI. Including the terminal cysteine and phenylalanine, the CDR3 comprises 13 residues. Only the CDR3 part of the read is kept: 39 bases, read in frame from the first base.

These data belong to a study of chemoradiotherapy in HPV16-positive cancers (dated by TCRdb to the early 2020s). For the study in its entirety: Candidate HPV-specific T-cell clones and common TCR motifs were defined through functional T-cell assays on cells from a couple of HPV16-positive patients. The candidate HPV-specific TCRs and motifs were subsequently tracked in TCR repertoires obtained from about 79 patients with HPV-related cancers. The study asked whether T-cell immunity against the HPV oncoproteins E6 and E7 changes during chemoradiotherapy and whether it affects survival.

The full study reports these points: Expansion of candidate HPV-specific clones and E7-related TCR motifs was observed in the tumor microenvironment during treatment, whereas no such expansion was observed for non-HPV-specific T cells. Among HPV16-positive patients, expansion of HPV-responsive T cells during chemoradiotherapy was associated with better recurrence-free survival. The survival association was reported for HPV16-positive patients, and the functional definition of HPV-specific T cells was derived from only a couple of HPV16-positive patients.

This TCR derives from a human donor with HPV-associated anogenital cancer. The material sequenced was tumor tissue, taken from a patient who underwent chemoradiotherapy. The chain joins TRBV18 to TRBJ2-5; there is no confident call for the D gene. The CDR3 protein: CASSPRPGETQYF. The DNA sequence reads TGTGCCAGCTCACCCCGCCCCGGGGAGACCCAGTACTTC.